The source of this TCR beta chain is a study of STAT5B mutations in CD4+ large granular lymphocyte leukemia. Study-level results: 8/27 top patient clones versus 2/35 control clones were TRBV06-family. Patient CD4-sorted repertoires stayed more clonal than healthy ones after leukemic-clone removal.

Worth noting for this clone: Antigen unknown.

Produced via immunoSEQ multiplex PCR; TCRdb's table is partial and in-frame only. Found here are approximately 20,000 clones, about three quarters of them singletons; the top ten hold approximately 31%. V lost 2 bases, J lost 0 bases, and 11 bases lay in between. The CDR3 spans 16 residues. CDR1 MNHEY and CDR2 SVGAGI come from the germline V gene. This receptor was obtained from a human donor in good health. The sample comprised CD4+ T cells from blood buffy coats. J is TRBJ1-3 and V is TRBV6-5, with TRBD1 as a possible D gene (6 bases). The CDR3 DNA sequence: TGTGCCAGCAGTTACGGGGGCCCTGTCTCTGGAAACACCATATATTTT. It encodes CASSYGGPVSGNTIYF.